The sequence of this T cell receptor beta chain was determined in a study of blood T cell repertoires in COVID-19 (dated by TCRdb to 2018 to 2021). For the wider study: Collaborator samples came from the United States, Italy and Spain and covered acute and convalescent phases of COVID-19. The prospective study material was composed of cDNA or gDNA derived from T cells, B-cell-depleted T cells, or PBMCs. Deeply sampled blood TCRbeta repertoires from subjects exposed to, actively infected with, or recovered from COVID-19 were included in the dataset. The repertoires were released in a freely available public database meant as a resource for research on the immune response to SARS-CoV-2. The samples were drawn from the first 160 participants of the ongoing ImmuneRACE study and from 1,254 subjects provided by 6 global collaborators. The sample metadata nearly always contained a de-identified subject ID, COVID-19 status, age in years and sex. HLA class I and class II types, where available, came from metadata supplied by the sample provider rather than from assay-based typing. Broad study findings and their caveats: The amount of clinical and demographic metadata varied by source and participant and was provided uncurated.

In regard to this clone: This receptor's antigen is unknown. Base quality data are lacking; no much larger clone is found one base away.

V and J are truncated by 3 bases and 5 bases respectively, leaving an intervening sequence of 10 bases. CDR1 and CDR2, per the germline V gene, are KGHSH and LQKENI. The CDR3 goes from the cysteine to the phenylalanine over 13 residues. Only CDR3 DNA is held: 39 bases, read in frame from base 1. The immunoSEQ Assay, a bias-controlled multiplex PCR, was used to amplify TCRbeta CDR3 regions from genomic DNA. From the authors' description of their analysis: Within the assay, amplification of reference gene primers was used to estimate how many nucleated cells each sample contained. To quantify the absolute abundance of each unique TCRbeta CDR3 rearrangement, sequence reads were collapsed and filtered. Productive Simpson clonality was computed per sample as the square root of Simpson's diversity index over productive rearrangements. Here the immuneACCESS table is served through TCRdb, limited to in-frame sequences with V and J called. Missing clones are a known gap in these copies; in checked studies unresolved V genes cover under half, and the rest lacks a known reason. The V and J calls and clone size come from that table; D and trimming were worked out from the DNA. For this sample there are around 200,000 clones; 85% appear just once. About 17% of the sample lies in the top ten.

Participants in the prospective study were aged roughly 18 to 89 years, lived in 20 to 30 United States geographic areas, and enrolled through a virtual design. In the prospective study, cohorts were assigned on the basis of participant-reported clinical history obtained from a screening survey and a study questionnaire. Recovered participants in ImmuneRACE Cohort 3 were defined as having two consecutive negative NP/OP PCR tests, clearance from a healthcare professional, or resolution of symptoms. Mobile phlebotomists in the prospective study collected whole blood, serum and a nasopharyngeal or oropharyngeal swab from every participant. Over a roughly 2-month period, participants in the prospective study had the option of providing additional blood draws and questionnaires. Blood samples from the prospective study were shipped frozen or at room temperature prior to DNA extraction.

The clonotype originates from a man aged 35 to 55 who had recovered from COVID-19. What was sequenced was PBMCs or T cells enriched from blood (not recorded which). Recombination joined TRBV18 with TRBJ2-5; no D gene call is confident. The CDR3 reads as follows: CASSPSLEETQYF. The DNA reads as follows: TGTGCCAGCTCACCTTCCCTCGAGGAGACCCAGTACTTC.